The 25 T cell receptor beta chains given below trace back to one sample, sequenced in a study of cytomegalovirus exposure and HLA in healthy donors. The PCR had 60 Vbeta and 13 Jbeta primers. Repertoires were generated with immunoSEQ multiplex PCR, while TCRdb's copy carries only in-frame clones and drops some. Among some 180,000 clones listed, more than 75% were seen once. The sequencing sample was made of PBMCs. These TCRs come from a man aged 35-49 years in good health and CMV-seropositive.

This chain connects TRBV7-2 to TRBJ2-5, with D possibly TRBD2 on 6 matching bases. CDR1 and CDR2 (germline): SGHTA, FQGNSA. V dropped 2 bases and J dropped 3 bases, with 7 bases sitting between them. CDR3 length: 13 amino acids. CDR3 sequence reads: CASSLIAEETQYF. As DNA, the CDR3 is TGTGCCAGCAGCTTAATAGCGGAAGAGACCCAGTACTTC.

The chain employs TRBV5-4 and TRBJ2-3, with D possibly matching TRBD2 (5 bases). This CDR3 comprises 16 residues. V dropped 3 bases and J dropped 3 bases, with 17 bases sitting between them. Germline V gene sequence: CDR1 SGHNT, CDR2 YYREEE (reference sequence). The CDR3 reads CASSSGGPGFTDTQYF. As DNA, the CDR3 is TGTGCCAGCAGCTCGGGTGGCCCGGGGTTTACAGATACGCAGTATTTT.

The chain carries TRBV9 and TRBJ2-7; D is ambiguous. V gave up 4 bases and J gave up 0 bases, with 11 bases separating them. The CDR3 is 14 amino acids. Germline CDR1 is SGDLS and CDR2 is YYNGEE. As DNA, the CDR3 is TGTGCCAGCAGCCCCAGCGACGCCTCCTACGAGCAGTACTTC. Protein sequence: CASSPSDASYEQYF.

V and J are TRBV6-5 and TRBJ1-2; the match to TRBD1 covers 7 bases. Germline values: CDR1 MNHEY, CDR2 SVGAGI. Trimming cost V 6 bases and J 4 bases; bases outside gene matches: 5. The CDR3 totals 13 residues. Here the CDR3 reads CASRSDRAYGYTF. CDR3 in DNA: TGTGCCAGCAGAAGCGACAGGGCCTATGGCTACACCTTC.

V gene TRBV7-6 combines with J gene TRBJ1-1; D not resolved. The V and J ends lost 5 bases and 3 bases respectively, with 7 bases between them. The germline V gene encodes CDR1 SGHVS and CDR2 FNYEAQ. The CDR3 is 12 residues long. The CDR3 bases are TGTGCCAGCAGCCCGCGGGACACTGAAGCTTTCTTT. Protein sequence: CASSPRDTEAFF.

The chain joins TRBV6-5 to TRBJ2-5, with D hard to call. V was shortened by 2 bases and J by 5 bases, with 6 bases between the two germline ends. CDR1 and CDR2 (germline): MNHEY, SVGAGI. The length of the CDR3 is 12 residues. The CDR3 DNA follows: TGTGCCAGCAGTTACGACGGGGAGACCCAGTACTTC. Encoded protein: CASSYDGETQYF.

In this sample, this clone turned up a few times. This sequence joins TRBV5-1 and TRBJ1-3; D perhaps matches TRBD1 (6 bases). CDR3 length: 15 amino acids. CDR1 and CDR2 from the germline V gene are SGHRS and YFSETQ. V gave up 3 bases and J gave up 1 base, with 11 bases separating them. Here the CDR3 reads CASSSGQPSGNTIYF. The CDR3 bases are TGCGCCAGCAGCTCCGGACAGCCTTCTGGAAACACCATATATTTT.

This chain connects TRBV28 to TRBJ2-7; TRBD2 agrees at 9 bases. The germline CDR1 and CDR2 sequences are MDHEN and SYDVKM. This CDR3 is built from 14 residues. V lost 6 bases and J lost 9; bases outside the gene matches: 12. The CDR3 nucleotides are TGTGCCAGCAGCCCCCCCGGCGGGAGGGCCGGGCAGTACTTC. It specifies CASSPPGGRAGQYF.

This clone was found a few times. The chain links TRBV7-8 to TRBJ2-7, with 7 positions matching TRBD2. The junction had 23 bases not matched to a gene; V was cut back by 5 bases and J by 7 bases. Germline CDR1 SGHVS, CDR2 FQNEAQ. The CDR3 covers 18 residues. CDR3 nucleotides: TGTGCCAGCAGCCCACTAACTTCAGTGGGGACTACCCCCTCAGAGCAGTACTTC. Translating it yields CASSPLTSVGTTPSEQYF.

This clone was found a few times. The chain combines TRBV19 with TRBJ1-5; unclear D gene. V lost 7 bases to trimming and J lost 6 bases, with 25 bases between them. The CDR3 has 17 residues. Per the germline V gene, CDR1 is LNHDA and CDR2 is SQIVND (reference sequence). The CDR3, as DNA: TGTGCCAGTACCCCCCGGTCAGGAGGTTTCTCGCTTCAGCCCCAGCATTTT. The encoded protein is CASTPRSGGFSLQPQHF.

V gene TRBV2 combines with J gene TRBJ1-2, with TRBD1 identical over 11 bases. This CDR3 spans 17 amino acids. The germline V gene has CDR1 SNHLY and CDR2 FYNNEI. V shed 5 bases, J shed 1 base, and the junction held 9 bases outside the gene matches. CDR3 protein: CASSPRTGGPRNYGYTF. The CDR3 bases are TGTGCCAGCAGTCCCCGGACAGGGGGCCCCCGTAACTATGGCTACACCTTC. Full variable domain (outside the CDR3, taken from reference TRBV2 and TRBJ1-2): EPEVTQTPSHQVTQMGQEVILRCVPISNHLYFYWYRQILGQKVEFLVSFYNNEISEKSEIFDDQFSVERPDGSNFTLKIRSTKLEDSAMYFCASSPRTGGPRNYGYTFGSGTRLTVV.

The rearrangement joins TRBV19 to TRBJ2-3, with 7 positions matching TRBD1. Germline loops: CDR1 LNHDA, CDR2 SQIVND (reference sequence). The V segment lost 3 bases and the J segment 1 base; nucleotides outside the gene matches: 1. The CDR3 sequence is 14 residues long. The chain's CDR3 is CASSIGQGTDTQYF. For the CDR3, the DNA is TGTGCCAGTAGTATCGGACAGGGCACAGATACGCAGTATTTT.

The V call is TRBV10-2, the J call TRBJ2-3; 10 bases match TRBD1. Germline assignment: CDR1 WSHSY and CDR2 SAAADI. CDR3 length: 13 amino acids. J gave up 6 bases and V 8 bases, and 5 bases lay outside the gene matches. CDR3 region: CASEGQGRDTQYF. CDR3 DNA sequence: TGCGCCAGCGAGGGACAGGGGAGGGATACGCAGTATTTT.

The genes are TRBV19 and TRBJ1-1, with D uncertain. In germline, CDR1 is LNHDA, CDR2 SQIVND (reference sequence). CDR3 length: 13 residues. V dropped 10 bases and J dropped 1 base, with 13 bases sitting between them. The CDR3 nucleotides are TGTGCCACCGCAGGCACTCCGAACACTGAAGCTTTCTTT. Its translation is CATAGTPNTEAFF. The full variable domain, completed using reference TRBV19 and TRBJ1-1, is DGGITQSPKYLFRKEGQNVTLSCEQNLNHDAMYWYRQDPGQGLRLIYYSQIVNDFQKGDIAEGYSVSREKKESFPLTVTSAQKNPTAFYLCATAGTPNTEAFFGQGTRLTVV.

This chain joins TRBV5-4 and TRBJ2-5, with 8 bases that match TRBD1. CDR1 SGHNT and CDR2 YYREEE come from the germline V gene (reference sequence). Germline trimming cut 4 bases from V and 3 bases from J; bases unmatched to any gene: 8. CDR3 length: 15 residues. CDR3 sequence (DNA): TGTGCCAGCAGCCATCCTGGACAGGGCGAAGAGACCCAGTACTTC. It codes for CASSHPGQGEETQYF.

This chain uses TRBV19 with TRBJ2-3; 11 nucleotides match TRBD1. This CDR3 has 15 residues. The germline CDR1 and CDR2 sequences are LNHDA and SQIVND (reference sequence). V was clipped by 5 bases and J by 4 bases; unmatched bases: 5. The CDR3 here is CASSLGQGASDTQYF. CDR3 sequence (DNA): TGTGCCAGTAGTCTTGGACAGGGGGCTTCAGATACGCAGTATTTT.

This chain links TRBV13 with TRBJ2-3; 7 bases map to TRBD2. The germline V gene encodes CDR1 PRHDT and CDR2 FYEKMQ (reference sequence). The J segment lost 2 bases and the V segment lost 3 bases, leaving 8 bases of the junction unmatched. This CDR3 contains 16 residues. CDR3 coding DNA: TGTGCCAGCAGCTTCCGGCGGGGGACCTTCACAGATACGCAGTATTTT. As protein: CASSFRRGTFTDTQYF.

This clone showed up just a few times. The rearrangement uses TRBV19 and TRBJ2-4; 9 nucleotides line up with TRBD2. The germline gives CDR1 LNHDA, CDR2 SQIVND (reference sequence). V shed 3 bases, J shed 1 base, and the junction held 13 bases outside the gene matches. The CDR3 sequence is 19 residues long. CDR3 sequence (DNA): TGTGCCAGTAGTATCTTGAGTAGCGGGAGTGGGGTGGCCAAAAACATTCAGTACTTC. Protein sequence: CASSILSSGSGVAKNIQYF.

V and J are TRBV7-3 and TRBJ2-3; D unresolved. This CDR3 contains 13 residues. Germline V CDR1 and CDR2: SGHTA, FQGTGA. V lost 5 bases and J 4 bases, leaving 10 bases between the germline ends. CDR3 amino acids: CASSVLASDTQYF. The CDR3 DNA sequence: TGTGCCAGCAGCGTCTTAGCCTCAGATACGCAGTATTTT.

The rearrangement uses TRBV28 and TRBJ2-5; 11 nucleotides line up with TRBD2. The CDR3 totals 19 residues. The junction had 20 bases not matched to a gene; V was cut back by 6 bases and J by 5 bases. Germline V CDR1 and CDR2: MDHEN, SYDVKM. The CDR3 sequence: CASSLGLLAGGGARETQYF. The DNA of the CDR3 is TGTGCCAGCAGCCTAGGGCTTCTAGCGGGAGGTGGGGCCAGGGAGACCCAGTACTTC.

The chain joins TRBV5-1 to TRBJ2-7; 8 nucleotides match TRBD1. After removal of 5 bases from V and 0 bases from J, the junction contained 7 bases not matched to a gene. The V gene's germline CDR1 is SGHRS and CDR2 YFSETQ. The CDR3 has 15 amino acids. CDR3 DNA: TGCGCCAGCAGACTGCAGGGGGCCCCCTCCTACGAGCAGTACTTC. Protein product: CASRLQGAPSYEQYF.

This sequence joins TRBV2 and TRBJ2-2; 11 nucleotides match TRBD2. V shed 5 bases, J shed 5 bases, and the junction held 7 bases outside the gene matches. Germline CDR1 and CDR2: SNHLY and FYNNEI. This CDR3 comprises 16 residues. For the CDR3, the DNA is TGTGCCAGCAGTACAATAGCGGGGGGGAGGACCGGGGAGCTGTTTTTT. This translates into CASSTIAGGRTGELFF.

The V gene is TRBV5-1, the J gene TRBJ2-5; 9 positions agree with TRBD2. This CDR3 has 15 amino acids. Trimming cost V 0 bases and J 4 bases; bases outside gene matches: 4. Germline-derived CDR1 and CDR2 are SGHRS and YFSETQ. This CDR3 is CASSLGASGIETQYF. The DNA for the CDR3 is TGCGCCAGCAGCTTGGGGGCTAGCGGGATAGAGACCCAGTACTTC.

This clone was counted a single time. V usage is TRBV10-3 and J usage is TRBJ2-1, with TRBD2 matching over 7 bases. With V trimmed by 5 bases and J by 12 bases, 7 bases remained unmatched. This CDR3 region has 12 residues. CDR1 ENHRY and CDR2 SYGVKD come from the germline V gene. The CDR3: CAISTSGDSQFF. CDR3 nucleotides: TGTGCCATCAGTACAAGCGGGGACTCGCAGTTCTTC.

This chain uses TRBV7-3 with TRBJ2-1; 9 bases are a match to TRBD2. This CDR3 spans 16 amino acids. The J segment lost 0 bases and the V segment lost 6 bases, leaving 6 bases of the junction unmatched. Germline assignment: CDR1 SGHTA and CDR2 FQGTGA. CDR3 sequence: CASRTSGTSSYNEQFF. Written as DNA, the CDR3 is TGTGCCAGCAGGACTAGCGGAACGAGCTCCTACAATGAGCAGTTCTTC.